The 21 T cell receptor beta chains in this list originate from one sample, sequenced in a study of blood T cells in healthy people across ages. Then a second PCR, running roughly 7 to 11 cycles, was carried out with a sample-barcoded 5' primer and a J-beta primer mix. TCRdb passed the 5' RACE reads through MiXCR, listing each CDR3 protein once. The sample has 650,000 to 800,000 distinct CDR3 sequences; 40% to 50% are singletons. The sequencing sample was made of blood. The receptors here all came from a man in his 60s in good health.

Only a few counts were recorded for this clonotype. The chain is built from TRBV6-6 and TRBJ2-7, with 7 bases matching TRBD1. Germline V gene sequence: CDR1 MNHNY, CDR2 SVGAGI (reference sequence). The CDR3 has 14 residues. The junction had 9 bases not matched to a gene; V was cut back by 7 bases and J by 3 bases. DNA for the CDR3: TGTGCCAGCAAGTCGGGACAGTTTATCTACGAGCAGTACTTC. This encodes CASKSGQFIYEQYF.

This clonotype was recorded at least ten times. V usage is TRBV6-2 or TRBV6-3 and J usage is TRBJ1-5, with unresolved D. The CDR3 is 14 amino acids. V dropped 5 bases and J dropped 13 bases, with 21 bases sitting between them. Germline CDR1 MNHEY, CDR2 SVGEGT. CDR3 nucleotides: TGTGCCAGCAGTCAGTCGGTTAATCAGCGACGTCAGCATTTT. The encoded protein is CASSQSVNQRRQHF.

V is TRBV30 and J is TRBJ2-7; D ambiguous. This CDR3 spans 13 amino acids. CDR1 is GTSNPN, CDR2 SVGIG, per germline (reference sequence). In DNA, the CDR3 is TGTCCGCCGCCGGATGCAGGTACCTACGAGCAGTACTTC. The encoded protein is CPPPDAGTYEQYF.

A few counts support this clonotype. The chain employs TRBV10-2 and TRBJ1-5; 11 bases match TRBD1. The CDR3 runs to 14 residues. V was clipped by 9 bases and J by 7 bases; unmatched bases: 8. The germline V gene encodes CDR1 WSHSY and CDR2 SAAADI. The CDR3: CASSGTGGGQPQHF. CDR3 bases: TGCGCCAGTTCCGGGACAGGGGGAGGCCAGCCCCAGCATTTT.

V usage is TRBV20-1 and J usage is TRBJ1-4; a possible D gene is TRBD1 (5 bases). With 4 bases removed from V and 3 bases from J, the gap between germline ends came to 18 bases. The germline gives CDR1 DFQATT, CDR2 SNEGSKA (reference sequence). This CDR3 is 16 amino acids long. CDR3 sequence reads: CSAIWGPGGANEKLFF. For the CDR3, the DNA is TGCAGTGCTATCTGGGGACCCGGGGGAGCTAATGAAAAACTGTTTTTT.

The DNA for the CDR3 is TGTGCCAGCAGCTTACTCGAGGGCCGGGGCTACACCTTC. Its translation is CASSLLEGRGYTF. V and J are TRBV11-2 and TRBJ1-2; D is uncertain. Between the trimmed V and J ends, which lost 2 bases and 8 bases, there was a span of 12 bases. Germline values: CDR1 SGHAT, CDR2 FQNNGV. The CDR3 has 13 amino acids.

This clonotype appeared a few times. The CDR3 DNA sequence: TGTGCCAGCAGTTTTAGGAACAGGGGGCCCGAGGGCTACACCTTC. Amino acid sequence: CASSFRNRGPEGYTF. The V call is TRBV27, the J call TRBJ1-2; 9 nucleotides match TRBD1. This CDR3 has 15 amino acids. V lost 3 bases, J lost 8 bases, and 10 bases stayed unmatched. From germline, CDR1 is MNHEY and CDR2 SMNVEV (reference sequence).

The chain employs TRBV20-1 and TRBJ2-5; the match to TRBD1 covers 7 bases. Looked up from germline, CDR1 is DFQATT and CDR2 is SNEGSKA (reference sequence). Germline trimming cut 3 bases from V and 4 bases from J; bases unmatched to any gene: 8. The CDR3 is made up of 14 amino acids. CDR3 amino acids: CSASIAGGRETQYF. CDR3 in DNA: TGCAGTGCTAGTATCGCAGGGGGTCGAGAGACCCAGTACTTC.

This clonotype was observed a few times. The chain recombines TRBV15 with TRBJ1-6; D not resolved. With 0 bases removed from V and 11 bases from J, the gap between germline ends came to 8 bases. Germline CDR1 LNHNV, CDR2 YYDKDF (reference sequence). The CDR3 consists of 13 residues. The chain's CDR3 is CATSREQTAPLHF. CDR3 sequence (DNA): TGTGCCACCAGCAGAGAACAAACGGCACCCCTCCACTTT. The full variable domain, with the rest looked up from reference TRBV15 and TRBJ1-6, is DAMVIQNPRYQVTQFGKPVTLSCSQTLNHNVMYWYQQKSSQAPKLLFHYYDKDFNNEADTPDNFQSRRPNTSFCFLDIRSPGLGDTAMYLCATSREQTAPLHFGNGTRLTVT.

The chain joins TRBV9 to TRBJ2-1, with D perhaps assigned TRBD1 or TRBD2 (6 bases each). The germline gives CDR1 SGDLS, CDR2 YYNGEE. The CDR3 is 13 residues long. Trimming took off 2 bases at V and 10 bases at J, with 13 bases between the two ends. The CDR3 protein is CASSVEGGREQFF. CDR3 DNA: TGTGCCAGCAGCGTGGAGGGGGGTAGGGAGCAGTTCTTC.

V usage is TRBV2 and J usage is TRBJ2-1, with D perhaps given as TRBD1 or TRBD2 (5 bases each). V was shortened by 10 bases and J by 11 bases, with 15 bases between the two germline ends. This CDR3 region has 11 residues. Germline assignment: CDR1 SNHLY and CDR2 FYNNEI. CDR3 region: CAIPRGEQQFF. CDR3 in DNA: TGTGCCATTCCGAGGGGCGAGCAGCAGTTCTTC.

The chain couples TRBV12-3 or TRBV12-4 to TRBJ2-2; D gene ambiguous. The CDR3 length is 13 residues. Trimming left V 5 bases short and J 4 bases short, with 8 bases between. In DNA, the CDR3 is TGTGCCAGCAGTCTCAAAGTCACCGGGGAGCTGTTTTTT. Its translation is CASSLKVTGELFF.

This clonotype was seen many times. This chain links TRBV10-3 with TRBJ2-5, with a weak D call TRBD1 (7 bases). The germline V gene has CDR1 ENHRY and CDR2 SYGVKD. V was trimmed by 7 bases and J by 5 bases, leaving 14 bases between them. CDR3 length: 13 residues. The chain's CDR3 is CAIKEGAWETQYF. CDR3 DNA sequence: TGTGCCATCAAGGAGGGGGCGTGGGAGACCCAGTACTTC.

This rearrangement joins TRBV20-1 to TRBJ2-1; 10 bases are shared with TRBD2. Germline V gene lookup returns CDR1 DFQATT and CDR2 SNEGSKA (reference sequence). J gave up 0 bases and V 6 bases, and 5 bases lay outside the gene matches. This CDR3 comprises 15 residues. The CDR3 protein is CSALAGARSYNEQFF. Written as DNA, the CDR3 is TGCAGTGCGCTAGCGGGGGCCCGCTCCTACAATGAGCAGTTCTTC.

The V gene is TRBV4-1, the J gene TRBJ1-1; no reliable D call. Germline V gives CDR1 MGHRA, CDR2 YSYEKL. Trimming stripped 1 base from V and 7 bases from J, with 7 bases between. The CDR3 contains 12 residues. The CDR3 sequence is CASSQGADEAFF. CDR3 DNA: TGCGCCAGCAGCCAAGGAGCGGATGAAGCTTTCTTT.

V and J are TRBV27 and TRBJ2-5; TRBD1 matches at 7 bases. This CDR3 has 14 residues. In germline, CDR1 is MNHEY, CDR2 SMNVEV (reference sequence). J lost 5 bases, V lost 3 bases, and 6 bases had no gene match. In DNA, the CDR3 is TGTGCCAGCAGTTTTGTCACAGGGGCCGAGACCCAGTACTTC. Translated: CASSFVTGAETQYF.

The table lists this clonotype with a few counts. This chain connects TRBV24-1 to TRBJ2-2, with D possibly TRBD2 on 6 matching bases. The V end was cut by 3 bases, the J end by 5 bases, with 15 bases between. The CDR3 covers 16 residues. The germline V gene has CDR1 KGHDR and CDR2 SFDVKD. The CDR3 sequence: CATSDPLEGLTGELFF. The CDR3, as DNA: TGTGCCACCAGTGATCCCTTGGAGGGGCTGACCGGGGAGCTGTTTTTT.

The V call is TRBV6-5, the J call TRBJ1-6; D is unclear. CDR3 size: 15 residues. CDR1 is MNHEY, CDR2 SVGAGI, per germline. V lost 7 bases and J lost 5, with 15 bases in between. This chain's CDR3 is CASTRRGADNSPLHF. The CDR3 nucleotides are TGTGCCAGCACCAGACGGGGAGCGGATAATTCACCCCTCCACTTT.

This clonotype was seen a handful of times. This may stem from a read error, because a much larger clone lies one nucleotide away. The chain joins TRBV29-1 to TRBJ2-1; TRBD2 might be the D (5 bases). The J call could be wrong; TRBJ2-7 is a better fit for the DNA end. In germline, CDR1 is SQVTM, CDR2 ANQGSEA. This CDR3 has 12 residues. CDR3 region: CSATGTYNEQYF. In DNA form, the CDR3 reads TGCAGCGCCACGGGAACCTACAATGAGCAGTACTTC.

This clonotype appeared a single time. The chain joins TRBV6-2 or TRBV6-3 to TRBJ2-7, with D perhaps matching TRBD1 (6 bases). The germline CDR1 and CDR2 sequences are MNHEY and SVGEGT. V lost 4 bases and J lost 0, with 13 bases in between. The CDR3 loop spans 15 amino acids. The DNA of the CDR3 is TGTGCCAGCAGTTGCAACAGGGCCCGCTCCTACGAGCAGTACTTC. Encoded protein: CASSCNRARSYEQYF.

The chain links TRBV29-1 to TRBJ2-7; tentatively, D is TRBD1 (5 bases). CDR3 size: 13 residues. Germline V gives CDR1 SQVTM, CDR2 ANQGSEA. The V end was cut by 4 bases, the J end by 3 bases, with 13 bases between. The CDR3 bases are TGCAGCGTTGGGGGCGACGGGTTCTACGAGCAGTACTTC. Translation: CSVGGDGFYEQYF.